The 27 T cell receptor beta chains reported below all come from one sample, sequenced in a study of Ad26.COV2.S vaccination and SARS-CoV-2 variants. The treatment denotes: some 20 received Ad26.COV2.S at low or high dose, single or two shots; about 5 received placebo; per-sample allocation not given. Specimen acquisition occurred on day 63 following the initial vaccine or placebo injection. Sequencing was performed with immunoSEQ multiplex PCR; in TCRdb, only in-frame clones are kept and a portion is missing. The sample lists some 340,000 clones, about 86% seen once, with more than 1.5% in the top ten. The sample consisted of peripheral blood, taken in a trial of Ad26.COV2.S vaccine versus placebo. The receptors were gathered from a person aged 18 to 59 who received the Ad26.COV2.S COVID-19 vaccine or a placebo.

The rearrangement links TRBV10-3 to TRBJ1-5, with D maybe TRBD1 (5 bases). Trimming took 4 bases from V and 3 from J, leaving 13 bases between them. The CDR3 covers 15 residues. Germline V gives CDR1 ENHRY, CDR2 SYGVKD. CDR3 sequence: CAISATTTDNQPQHF. The CDR3 nucleotides read TGTGCCATCAGTGCAACAACGACAGACAATCAGCCCCAGCATTTT.

The chain employs TRBV7-9 and TRBJ1-2; D is unresolved. This CDR3 region has 12 residues. The germline V gene encodes CDR1 SEHNR and CDR2 FQNEAQ (reference sequence). V was cut by 4 bases and J by 3 bases, with 6 bases left in between. This chain's CDR3 is CASSYTDYGYTF. Here the CDR3 DNA reads TGTGCCAGCAGCTATACAGACTATGGCTACACCTTC. Combining the CDR3 with reference TRBV7-9 and TRBJ1-2 gives the whole variable domain DTGVSQNPRHKITKRGQNVTFRCDPISEHNRLYWYRQTLGQGPEFLTYFQNEAQLEKSRLLSDRFSAERPKGSFSTLEIQRTEQGDSAMYLCASSYTDYGYTFGSGTRLTVV.

The rearrangement uses TRBV14 and TRBJ1-4; TRBD1 agrees at 11 bases. Trimming removed 1 base from V and 7 bases from J; junction bases left unmatched: 11. Per germline, CDR1 SGHDN and CDR2 FVKESK. This CDR3 is 18 amino acids long. The CDR3 sequence is CASSQADRGQGGGEKLFF. The CDR3 DNA reads TGTGCCAGCAGCCAAGCGGACAGGGGGCAAGGAGGGGGTGAAAAACTGTTTTTT.

The sample holds one count of this clone. The rearrangement uses TRBV7-8 and TRBJ2-7; TRBD2 agrees at 7 bases. CDR3 length: 14 residues. J lost 2 bases, V lost 4 bases, and 5 bases had no gene match. Germline loops: CDR1 SGHVS, CDR2 FQNEAQ. This CDR3 reads CASSSERGPYEQYF. The CDR3 DNA sequence: TGTGCCAGCAGCTCGGAGCGGGGACCCTACGAGCAGTACTTC.

The chain uses TRBV9 and TRBJ1-2; 12 bases align to TRBD1. The germline gives CDR1 SGDLS, CDR2 YYNGEE. J gave up 4 bases and V 6 bases, and 4 bases lay outside the gene matches. The CDR3 extends over 14 amino acids. Here the CDR3 DNA reads TGTGCCAGCAACCGGGGACAGGGGGCCTATGGCTACACCTTC. Residues: CASNRGQGAYGYTF.

The genes are TRBV7-2 and TRBJ2-7; the D is unclear. Per germline, CDR1 SGHTA and CDR2 FQGNSA. Trimming took 3 bases from V and 4 from J, leaving 13 bases between them. The CDR3 is 14 residues long. The DNA for the CDR3 is TGTGCCAGCAGCTTTTCAACGGGTAATTACGAGCAGTACTTC. It translates to CASSFSTGNYEQYF.

The V gene is TRBV5-1, the J gene TRBJ2-1, with a possible D match to TRBD2 (7 bases). CDR1 and CDR2 (germline): SGHRS, YFSETQ. The CDR3 loop spans 17 amino acids. V was trimmed by 4 bases and J by 1 base, leaving 18 bases between them. The CDR3 region has the DNA TGCGCCAGCAGCGTAGGGGGACTAACGCCTTCCTACAATGAGCAGTTCTTC. It is translated as CASSVGGLTPSYNEQFF.

In its sample, this clone was seen a few times. The chain joins TRBV13 to TRBJ2-1, with 8 bases aligning to TRBD2. The junction had 20 bases not matched to a gene; V was cut back by 7 bases and J by 3 bases. CDR3 length equals 19 residues. In germline, CDR1 is PRHDT, CDR2 FYEKMQ (reference sequence). The CDR3 region is CASINHSPSGGGNYNEQFF. The CDR3 bases are TGTGCCAGCATCAACCACTCCCCAAGCGGGGGTGGGAACTACAATGAGCAGTTCTTC.

This clone was recorded once. The chain links TRBV11-2 to TRBJ1-5; D might be TRBD1 (5 bases). Trimming stripped 3 bases from V and 0 bases from J, with 6 bases between. CDR1 is SGHAT and CDR2 is FQNNGV in the germline V gene. The CDR3 is 14 amino acids. CDR3 sequence reads: CASSLDNSNQPQHF. The CDR3 DNA reads as TGTGCCAGCAGCTTGGACAATAGCAATCAGCCCCAGCATTTT. The full variable domain, rest sourced from reference TRBV11-2 and TRBJ1-5, is EAGVAQSPRYKIIEKRQSVAFWCNPISGHATLYWYQQILGQGPKLLIQFQNNGVVDDSQLPKDRFSAERLKGVDSTLKIQPAKLEDSAVYLCASSLDNSNQPQHFGDGTRLSIL.

The genes are TRBV6-1 and TRBJ2-5, with TRBD2 as a possible D gene (7 bases). This CDR3 region has 15 residues. Per germline, CDR1 MNHNS and CDR2 SASEGT. The germline V and J ends were trimmed by 0 bases and 5 bases, with 13 bases remaining between them. The chain's CDR3 is CASSEALGGLETQYF. CDR3 coding DNA: TGTGCCAGCAGTGAAGCATTGGGGGGGCTGGAGACCCAGTACTTC.

The chain recombines TRBV5-1 with TRBJ1-2, with 10 bases matching TRBD1. CDR1 SGHRS and CDR2 YFSETQ come from the germline V gene. V was clipped by 7 bases and J by 6 bases; unmatched bases: 0. The CDR3 contains 11 residues. In nucleotides, the CDR3 is TGCGCCAGCGGGACAGGGGATGGCTACACCTTC. Encoded protein: CASGTGDGYTF. Filled out from reference TRBV5-1 and TRBJ1-2, the complete variable domain reads KAGVTQTPRYLIKTRGQQVTLSCSPISGHRSVSWYQQTPGQGLQFLFEYFSETQRNKGNFPGRFSGRQFSNSRSEMNVSTLELGDSALYLCASGTGDGYTFGSGTRLTVV.

This rearrangement joins TRBV3-1 (or the pseudogene TRBV3-2) to TRBJ1-5; tentative D call: TRBD1 (6 bases). Trimming removed 5 bases from V and 4 bases from J, with 21 bases in between. The CDR3 runs 17 residues. CDR1 and CDR2 (germline): LGHDT, YNNKEL (reference sequence). In DNA, the CDR3 is TGTGCCAGCAGCGATAGCCCAACAGGGCTGGGGAATCAGCCCCAGCATTTT. Protein: CASSDSPTGLGNQPQHF.

The V and J genes are TRBV27 and TRBJ2-6, with TRBD2 matching over 15 bases. Germline lookup yields CDR1 MNHEY and CDR2 SMNVEV (reference sequence). Trimming cost V 5 bases and J 0 bases; bases outside gene matches: 8. CDR3 length: 20 residues. This CDR3 reads CASSLFGLAGGSSGANVLTF. DNA of the CDR3: TGTGCCAGCAGTCTCTTTGGACTAGCGGGGGGGAGCTCTGGGGCCAACGTCCTGACTTTC.

V and J are TRBV9 and TRBJ1-2; 8 bases are a match to TRBD1. V shed 2 bases and J 8 bases; nucleotides not matched to a gene: 11. CDR3 length: 15 residues. The germline gives CDR1 SGDLS, CDR2 YYNGEE. CDR3: CASSVRTGLTEGYTF. The CDR3, as DNA: TGTGCCAGCAGCGTCCGGACAGGGCTGACGGAAGGCTACACCTTC.

The chain joins TRBV5-4 to TRBJ1-1; D is ambiguous. Trimming cost V 4 bases and J 0 bases, with 13 bases left between them. The CDR3 length is 15 residues. Germline V gene sequence: CDR1 SGHNT, CDR2 YYREEE (reference sequence). DNA for the CDR3: TGTGCCAGCAGCCCGCAAAGGGCCCTGAACACTGAAGCTTTCTTT. It yields the protein CASSPQRALNTEAFF.

This clone was recorded only once. This sequence joins TRBV14 and TRBJ1-1; TRBD1 agrees at 7 bases. Germline V gives CDR1 SGHDN, CDR2 FVKESK. The V segment lost 4 bases and the J segment 5 bases; nucleotides outside the gene matches: 13. The CDR3 contains 16 residues. CDR3 in DNA: TGTGCCAGCAGCCGCCGAGGGGGCAGGGGAGATACTGAAGCTTTCTTT. Translation: CASSRRGGRGDTEAFF. Full variable domain (rest looked up from reference TRBV14 and TRBJ1-1): EAGVTQFPSHSVIEKGQTVTLRCDPISGHDNLYWYRRVMGKEIKFLLHFVKESKQDESGMPNNRFLAERTGGTYSTLKVQPAELEDSGVYFCASSRRGGRGDTEAFFGQGTRLTVV.

This clone was seen only once. The chain links TRBV12-2 to TRBJ2-7; TRBD2, the table's D call, was not compared with the DNA. TRBV12-2 is given as a pseudogene. The CDR3 totals 15 residues. Here the CDR3 reads CASRLEKRGGYEQYF. CDR3 coding DNA: TGTGCAAGTCGCTTAGAGAAACGGGGGGGATACGAGCAGTACTTC.

The rearrangement joins TRBV9 to TRBJ1-3, with D possibly matching TRBD1 (6 bases). CDR3 length: 15 amino acids. Between the trimmed V and J ends, which lost 3 bases and 0 bases, there was a span of 10 bases. Germline CDR1 is SGDLS and CDR2 is YYNGEE. The CDR3 sequence: CASSGGGISGNTIYF. CDR3 DNA sequence: TGTGCCAGCAGCGGAGGGGGGATCTCTGGAAACACCATATATTTT.

CDR3 sequence (DNA): TGTGCCAGCAGGATCGGACTCAACACTGAAGCTTTCTTT. Protein product: CASRIGLNTEAFF. The V call is TRBV6-6, the J call TRBJ1-1; no reliable D call. The germline CDR1 and CDR2 sequences are MNHNY and SVGAGI (reference sequence). This CDR3 has 13 residues. V was trimmed by 6 bases and J by 2 bases, leaving 10 bases between them.

The rearrangement links TRBV4-2 to TRBJ1-5; 7 bases are a match to TRBD1. This CDR3 region has 18 residues. Germline V lookup: CDR1 LGHNA, CDR2 YNFKEQ. The junction had 14 bases not matched to a gene; V was cut back by 6 bases and J by 0 bases. The CDR3: CASSPSPGTEYSNQPQHF. CDR3 sequence (DNA): TGTGCCAGCAGTCCATCCCCCGGGACAGAGTATAGCAATCAGCCCCAGCATTTT.

The chain links TRBV10-3 to TRBJ2-2; D is tentatively TRBD1 or TRBD2 (5 bases each). With 4 bases removed from V and 7 bases from J, the gap between germline ends came to 13 bases. The CDR3 is made up of 14 amino acids. The V gene's germline CDR1 is ENHRY and CDR2 SYGVKD. The CDR3 bases are TGTGCCATCAGTGCGGTGGGGGAAAACGGGGAGCTGTTTTTT. It specifies CAISAVGENGELFF.

This chain joins TRBV18 and TRBJ2-7; tentative D call: TRBD1 (5 bases). The CDR3 has 13 residues. Germline CDR1 reads KGHSH; CDR2 reads LQKENI. Between the trimmed V and J ends, which lost 0 bases and 6 bases, there was a span of 9 bases. CDR3 protein: CASSPPKRGEQYF. CDR3 bases: TGTGCCAGCTCACCACCGAAAAGGGGCGAGCAGTACTTC.

The chain couples TRBV7-2 to TRBJ2-3; tentatively, D is TRBD2 (6 bases). Germline V lookup: CDR1 SGHTA, CDR2 FQGNSA. V was shortened by 5 bases and J by 0 bases, with 21 bases between the two germline ends. The CDR3 contains 18 residues. CDR3 sequence reads: CASSPEGVGGTSTDTQYF. CDR3 DNA: TGTGCCAGCAGCCCAGAAGGGGTCGGTGGGACTAGCACAGATACGCAGTATTTT.

The chain links TRBV11-2 to TRBJ1-1, with 10 bases that match TRBD1. Trimming took 6 bases from V and 4 from J; bases not matched to a gene: 5. Per germline, CDR1 SGHAT and CDR2 FQNNGV. This CDR3 contains 14 residues. This chain's CDR3 is CASRWTGGGTEAFF. In nucleotides, the CDR3 is TGTGCCAGCAGGTGGACAGGGGGTGGCACTGAAGCTTTCTTT.

CDR3 region: CATSPRDTEAFF. CDR3 coding DNA: TGTGCCACCAGCCCCAGGGACACTGAAGCTTTCTTT. V and J are TRBV15 and TRBJ1-1, with D possibly matching TRBD1 (5 bases). The CDR3 covers 12 residues. The V and J ends lost 5 bases and 3 bases respectively, with 7 bases between them. Looked up from germline, CDR1 is LNHNV and CDR2 is YYDKDF (reference sequence). Full variable domain (remainder filled in from reference TRBV15 and TRBJ1-1): DAMVIQNPRYQVTQFGKPVTLSCSQTLNHNVMYWYQQKSSQAPKLLFHYYDKDFNNEADTPDNFQSRRPNTSFCFLDIRSPGLGDTAMYLCATSPRDTEAFFGQGTRLTVV.

The chain employs TRBV6-2 or TRBV6-3 and TRBJ1-2; possible D gene TRBD1, 6 bases. Trimming pared 5 bases from V and 3 bases from J, leaving 22 bases between. CDR3 size: 17 residues. Per the germline V gene, CDR1 is MNHEY and CDR2 is SVGEGT. The CDR3 DNA reads as TGTGCCAGCAGTCCCTGGGGGACTCAGGGGACTTACTATGGCTACACCTTC. It yields the protein CASSPWGTQGTYYGYTF.

V and J are TRBV9 and TRBJ2-7, with D possibly matching TRBD2 (6 bases). Trimming took off 4 bases at V and 2 bases at J, with 13 bases between the two ends. This CDR3 has 14 amino acids. Germline values: CDR1 SGDLS, CDR2 YYNGEE. The CDR3 sequence is CASSTTGVPYEQYF. The CDR3 coding sequence is TGTGCCAGCAGCACAACGGGGGTTCCCTACGAGCAGTACTTC.